This passage covers 28 T cell receptor beta chains from one sample sequenced in a study of vaccination effects on CD4 cells after COVID-19. When less than 13 days of culture had elapsed, CD4+ T cells were isolated. Each participant received a vaccine that was either BNT162b2 or mRNA-1273, given as two doses. Their target antigens are unknown. Here immunoSEQ multiplex PCR was the method, and the copy in TCRdb shows in-frame clones only, minus some. The table records 43,000 or so clones, roughly two thirds of them present only once. The source material was CD4+ T cells from PBMCs cultured without peptide, sampled after COVID-19 vaccination. The source of these receptors is a human donor who received a COVID-19 vaccine.

The chain couples TRBV7-2 to TRBJ1-3, with unresolved D. This CDR3 is built from 15 residues. V lost 4 bases, J lost 3 bases, and 13 bases lay in between. Per germline, CDR1 SGHTA and CDR2 FQGNSA. The CDR3 reads CASSSFGVFGNTIYF. CDR3 DNA: TGTGCCAGCAGCTCTTTTGGGGTTTTTGGAAACACCATATATTTT.

The chain employs TRBV14 and TRBJ2-2; a possible D gene is TRBD2 (5 bases). This CDR3 is 17 amino acids long. CDR1 is SGHDN, CDR2 FVKESK, per germline. V was clipped by 0 bases and J by 4 bases, with 15 bases between them. The CDR3 bases are TGTGCCAGCAGCCAAGATCGGCTAGCTGGAATCACCGGGGAGCTGTTTTTT. This translates into CASSQDRLAGITGELFF.

The chain links TRBV10-2 to TRBJ2-7, with 7 bases that match TRBD1. The CDR3 is made up of 15 amino acids. The V and J ends lost 3 bases and 5 bases, in that order; junction bases with no gene match: 10. The V gene's germline CDR1 is WSHSY and CDR2 SAAADI. The CDR3 sequence is CASSDIEGAGNEQYF. CDR3 nucleotide sequence: TGCGCCAGCAGTGACATTGAGGGGGCGGGCAACGAGCAGTACTTC.

The chain combines TRBV10-2 with TRBJ2-7, with TRBD1 as a possible D gene (6 bases). Germline-derived CDR1 and CDR2 are WSHSY and SAAADI. The V end was cut by 3 bases, the J end by 1 base, with 16 bases between. The CDR3 is 16 residues long. The CDR3 nucleotides read TGCGCCAGCAGTGACATAGGGGGTGGGTCGTCCTACGAGCAGTACTTC. Protein: CASSDIGGGSSYEQYF.

This clone was recorded at least ten times. J is TRBJ1-4 and V is TRBV3-1 (or the pseudogene TRBV3-2); D gene ambiguous. This CDR3 is built from 14 residues. Germline CDR1 and CDR2: LGHDT and YNNKEL (reference sequence). V was trimmed by 8 bases and J by 8 bases, leaving 18 bases between them. This CDR3 reads CASSVAGVREKLFF. For the CDR3, the DNA is TGTGCCAGCTCTGTGGCCGGGGTAAGAGAAAAACTGTTTTTT.

The chain employs TRBV19 and TRBJ1-1; TRBD1 matches 7 bases. The trim removed 7 bases at V and 0 bases at J, leaving 8 bases unmatched. Germline V gene lookup returns CDR1 LNHDA and CDR2 SQIVND (reference sequence). The CDR3 spans 15 residues. CDR3: CASTKDRSLNTEAFF. For the CDR3, the DNA is TGTGCCAGTACCAAGGACAGGAGCCTGAACACTGAAGCTTTCTTT.

The chain uses TRBV19 and TRBJ1-2, with unresolved D. The germline V gene encodes CDR1 LNHDA and CDR2 SQIVND (reference sequence). The length of the CDR3 is 14 residues. V lost 4 bases and J 4 bases, leaving 13 bases between the germline ends. The CDR3: CASSTTPEGYGYTF. CDR3 bases: TGTGCCAGTAGTACAACCCCTGAAGGCTATGGCTACACCTTC.

This clone was detected many times. The V gene is TRBV18, the J gene TRBJ1-1; no clear D gene. The V gene's germline CDR1 is KGHSH and CDR2 LQKENI. Trimming pared 1 base from V and 5 bases from J, leaving 8 bases between. The CDR3 length is 13 residues. The CDR3 loop reads CASSPQPETEAFF. The CDR3 DNA is TGTGCCAGCTCACCACAGCCCGAGACTGAAGCTTTCTTT.

The chain has TRBV19 and TRBJ2-1; no definite D call. The CDR3 loop spans 14 amino acids. V lost 3 bases, J lost 0 bases, and 6 bases lay in between. Germline V gives CDR1 LNHDA, CDR2 SQIVND (reference sequence). The CDR3 coding sequence is TGTGCCAGTAGTATCTCACCCTCCTACAATGAGCAGTTCTTC. Translating gives CASSISPSYNEQFF.

This clone has more than one count but fewer than ten. V and J are TRBV20-1 and TRBJ2-7; D unresolved. In germline, CDR1 is DFQATT, CDR2 SNEGSKA (reference sequence). The CDR3 sequence is 11 residues long. V was shortened by 0 bases and J by 2 bases, with 2 bases between the two germline ends. This chain's CDR3 is CSARDAYEQYF. The CDR3 DNA sequence: TGCAGTGCTAGAGATGCCTACGAGCAGTACTTC.

V is TRBV18 and J is TRBJ2-5; perhaps TRBD1 as D (5 bases). V lost 5 bases and J lost 5, with 12 bases in between. Germline V CDR1 and CDR2: KGHSH, LQKENI. The CDR3 totals 13 residues. The CDR3 spells CASSFGHQETQYF. CDR3 in DNA: TGTGCCAGCTCATTTGGACATCAGGAGACCCAGTACTTC.

The J gene is TRBJ2-7, the V gene TRBV9; 7 nucleotides line up with TRBD1. The CDR3 runs to 13 residues. Germline V gene lookup returns CDR1 SGDLS and CDR2 YYNGEE. V lost 4 bases to trimming and J lost 5 bases; unmatched junction nucleotides: 6. The CDR3 DNA reads as TGTGCCAGCAGCTCGCTGACAGGGAACGAGCAGTACTTC. Translation gives CASSSLTGNEQYF.

This chain connects TRBV6-5 to TRBJ2-1, with no clear D. V was cut by 4 bases and J by 0 bases, with 10 bases left in between. CDR1 and CDR2 (germline): MNHEY, SVGAGI. The CDR3 is 15 residues long. CDR3 residues: CASSWGSSSYNEQFF. The CDR3 DNA reads as TGTGCCAGCAGTTGGGGATCCAGCTCCTACAATGAGCAGTTCTTC.

This chain uses TRBV2 with TRBJ1-3; possible D gene TRBD1, 5 bases. CDR3 length: 15 amino acids. The germline CDR1 and CDR2 sequences are SNHLY and FYNNEI. V was trimmed by 2 bases and J by 2 bases, leaving 10 bases between them. The chain's CDR3 is CASSERGNAGNTIYF. DNA of the CDR3: TGTGCCAGCAGTGAAAGGGGTAACGCTGGAAACACCATATATTTT.

This chain connects TRBV9 to TRBJ1-1, with TRBD1 as a possible D gene (6 bases). CDR1 is SGDLS and CDR2 is YYNGEE in the germline V gene. The CDR3 extends over 14 amino acids. V lost 0 bases and J lost 6, with 12 bases in between. Here the CDR3 reads CASSVAHRVAEAFF. Written as DNA, the CDR3 is TGTGCCAGCAGCGTAGCTCACAGGGTGGCTGAAGCTTTCTTT.

The genes are TRBV19 and TRBJ2-1; TRBD2 might be the D (6 bases). Germline V CDR1 and CDR2: LNHDA, SQIVND (reference sequence). The V end was cut by 3 bases, the J end by 1 base, with 10 bases between. This CDR3 comprises 15 residues. The CDR3 reads CASSIPGDSYNEQFF. CDR3 DNA: TGTGCCAGTAGTATCCCGGGAGATTCCTACAATGAGCAGTTCTTC. Full variable domain (missing parts from reference TRBV19 and TRBJ2-1): DGGITQSPKYLFRKEGQNVTLSCEQNLNHDAMYWYRQDPGQGLRLIYYSQIVNDFQKGDIAEGYSVSREKKESFPLTVTSAQKNPTAFYLCASSIPGDSYNEQFFGPGTRLTVL.

This clone was counted once. This chain joins TRBV9 and TRBJ2-1, with D possibly matching TRBD2 (7 bases). V dropped 5 bases and J dropped 0 bases, with 15 bases sitting between them. Germline V gives CDR1 SGDLS, CDR2 YYNGEE. The CDR3 extends over 16 amino acids. In nucleotides, the CDR3 is TGTGCCAGCAGGGGCCTCGGGGGGCCCTCCTACAATGAGCAGTTCTTC. This sequence encodes CASRGLGGPSYNEQFF.

This clone was seen just once. The chain joins TRBV19 to TRBJ1-1; TRBD1 might be the D (5 bases). This CDR3 region has 14 residues. The germline V and J ends were trimmed by 10 bases and 3 bases, with 18 bases remaining between them. Looked up from germline, CDR1 is LNHDA and CDR2 is SQIVND (reference sequence). The CDR3 sequence is CATASSGADTEAFF. The CDR3 nucleotides are TGTGCCACAGCTTCGAGCGGGGCTGACACTGAAGCTTTCTTT.

The chain recombines TRBV6-5 with TRBJ1-2; 7 nucleotides align to TRBD1. Germline V gene lookup returns CDR1 MNHEY and CDR2 SVGAGI. Germline trimming cut 6 bases from V and 5 bases from J; bases unmatched to any gene: 12. This CDR3 contains 15 residues. The CDR3: CASSERQGVRYGYTF. The CDR3, as DNA: TGTGCCAGCAGCGAGAGACAGGGAGTTAGGTATGGCTACACCTTC.

V is TRBV2 and J is TRBJ2-5; TRBD2 might be the D (6 bases). Deletions cut 1 base from V and 4 bases from J, with 16 bases between. CDR3 length equals 16 residues. CDR1 and CDR2 (germline): SNHLY, FYNNEI. The CDR3 protein is CASSEVGGISIETQYF. In DNA form, the CDR3 reads TGTGCCAGCAGTGAAGTGGGGGGTATTTCCATAGAGACCCAGTACTTC.

J is TRBJ1-6 and V is TRBV19; TRBD1 matches 7 bases. The CDR3 is 16 amino acids. The V gene end was trimmed by 1 base and the J gene end by 9 bases; junction bases not matched to a gene: 9. The V gene's germline CDR1 is LNHDA and CDR2 SQIVND (reference sequence). CDR3 coding DNA: TGTGCCAGTAGTATAGGAGACAGGGTATTAGTTTCACCCCTCCACTTT. This gives the protein CASSIGDRVLVSPLHF.

The rearrangement joins TRBV2 to TRBJ2-3; maybe TRBD1 (6 bases). The length of the CDR3 is 13 residues. V was cut by 6 bases and J by 4 bases, with 11 bases left in between. Germline V gene lookup returns CDR1 SNHLY and CDR2 FYNNEI. CDR3 coding DNA: TGTGCCAGCAGGAGGGACATCGCAGATACGCAGTATTTT. Translating gives CASRRDIADTQYF.

J is TRBJ2-3 and V is TRBV3-1 (or the pseudogene TRBV3-2), with D uncertain. The CDR3 has 13 amino acids. Germline V lookup: CDR1 LGHDT, CDR2 YNNKEL (reference sequence). V was trimmed by 3 bases and J by 5 bases, leaving 9 bases between them. The CDR3 sequence is CASSQAYGDTQYF. The CDR3 nucleotides read TGTGCCAGCAGCCAGGCCTACGGAGATACGCAGTATTTT.

By share of the sample, this clone is medium-sized. The rearrangement joins TRBV7-7 to TRBJ2-2; possibly TRBD2 for D (6 bases). V lost 5 bases and J lost 1, with 14 bases in between. The CDR3 sequence is 16 residues long. CDR1 is SSHAT, CDR2 FNYEAQ, per germline (reference sequence). The CDR3 DNA follows: TGTGCCAGCAGCCCGGGTAGACTAGTGAACACCGGGGAGCTGTTTTTT. Residues: CASSPGRLVNTGELFF.

The chain joins TRBV29-1 to TRBJ1-5; 9 bases are shared with TRBD1. V trimming: 6 bases; J trimming: 6 bases; junction bases outside the gene matches: 12. The CDR3 covers 15 residues. Germline V CDR1 and CDR2: SQVTM, ANQGSEA. The CDR3 nucleotides read TGCAGCGTAGCAAAGGGACAGGGTGTATCTCAGCCCCAGCATTTT. As protein: CSVAKGQGVSQPQHF.

The chain carries TRBV29-1 and TRBJ2-7; 9 nucleotides align to TRBD1. CDR1 SQVTM and CDR2 ANQGSEA come from the germline V gene. V gave up 7 bases and J gave up 5 bases; unmatched junction bases: 3. The CDR3 contains 11 residues. DNA of the CDR3: TGCAGCGGGGGGGACAGGGACGAGCAGTACTTC. Protein product: CSGGDRDEQYF.

The gene calls are TRBV18 and TRBJ1-3; no firm D call. The germline V gene encodes CDR1 KGHSH and CDR2 LQKENI. V lost 2 bases, J lost 0 bases, and 11 bases lay in between. The CDR3 runs to 16 residues. The CDR3 DNA is TGTGCCAGCTCACCAAGTGTGGCGAACTCTGGAAACACCATATATTTT. Its translation is CASSPSVANSGNTIYF.

This clone was seen just once. CDR3 loop: CAIREDRVQETQYF. Here the CDR3 DNA reads TGTGCCATCAGAGAAGACAGGGTACAAGAGACCCAGTACTTC. The chain carries TRBV10-3 and TRBJ2-5; TRBD1 agrees at 7 bases. The CDR3 length is 14 residues. V lost 6 bases, J lost 2 bases, and 6 bases stayed unmatched. Germline CDR1 reads ENHRY; CDR2 reads SYGVKD.